This T cell receptor (beta chain) was sequenced during a study of T cell responses to AZD1222 COVID-19 vaccine. Profiling relied on immunoSEQ multiplex PCR, and the TCRdb table lists in-frame clones only, not all of them. There are about 140,000 clones in the sample; about nine tenths occur only once, and more than 1.1% lies in the top ten. For this clone: Its antigen is still unknown.

Findings and caveats of the study: Clonal diversity was possibly underestimated, and the donors were mostly white British, with more females. Baseline seropositivity occurred in only six or seven AZD1222 recipients. Researchers took repertoire samples only after the peak T cell response had come. Nearly half of unique spike-specific TCRs reportedly avoided B.1.351 and B.1.1.7 mutated regions.

This sequence was found in an adult in good health. Sequenced here: peripheral blood, sampled on day 0 of AZD1222 vaccination.

In nucleotides, the CDR3 is TGTGCCAGCAGCTGGGCCCTGGACACTGAAGCTTTCTTT. Translation: CASSWALDTEAFF. The gene calls are TRBV6-6 and TRBJ1-1; D gene unclear. Germline V lookup: CDR1 MNHNY, CDR2 SVGAGI (reference sequence). The CDR3 covers 13 residues. The V and J ends lost 6 bases and 3 bases respectively, with 11 bases between them.